Each of the 3 T cell receptor beta chains below was sequenced from the same sample in a study of Graves' ophthalmopathy and Graves' hyperthyroidism. CDR3 regions of TCR beta were amplified from RNA transcripts. First-round RT-PCR employed HTBI primers, with a second-round multiplex PCR after it. TCRdb fed the multiplex PCR reads into MiXCR, producing one record per CDR3 protein. The table lists over a million distinct CDR3 sequences, approximately 35% of them singletons. What was sequenced was peripheral blood or thyroid tissue (not recorded which). The receptor set was obtained from an adult man with Graves' hyperthyroidism.

With respect to this clonotype: One end of the junction is discordant with germline, which a read error may explain. This chain joins TRBV7-8 and TRBJ2-7; tentative D call: TRBD1 (8 bases). CDR1 SGHVS and CDR2 FQNEAQ come from the germline V gene. This CDR3 has 16 residues. CDR3 sequence reads: CASSLVGGTGTYEQYF. The DNA for the CDR3 is TGCGCCAGCAGCTTAGTGGGGGGGACAGGCACCTACGAGCAGTACTTC. The full variable domain, with the rest looked up from reference TRBV7-8 and TRBJ2-7, is GAGVSQSPRYKVAKRGQDVALRCDPISGHVSLFWYQQALGQGPEFLTYFQNEAQLDKSGLPSDRFFAERPEGSVSTLKIQRTQQEDSAVYLCASSLVGGTGTYEQYFGPGTRLTVT.

This clonotype has a count of ten or more. The V call is TRBV12-3 or TRBV12-4, the J call TRBJ1-2; 7 nucleotides align to TRBD1. The CDR3 loop spans 15 amino acids. Unmatched junction bases numbered 10, after V lost 6 bases and J lost 3 bases. CDR3 in amino acids: CASSQTGKGDYGYTF. CDR3 DNA sequence: TGTGCCAGCAGCCAGACAGGGAAGGGCGACTATGGCTACACCTTC.

There are a few counts of this clonotype. The genes are TRBV2 and TRBJ2-7; D might be TRBD2 (5 bases). Trimming left V 8 bases short and J 3 bases short, with 14 bases between. Germline V gives CDR1 SNHLY, CDR2 FYNNEI. The CDR3 covers 13 residues. CDR3: CASVEGRGYEQYF. The CDR3 DNA sequence: TGTGCCAGCGTTGAGGGTCGAGGCTACGAGCAGTACTTC.